The rows below give T cell receptor beta chains drawn from one sample of a study of long-term antiretroviral therapy in people with HIV. Sequencing was performed with immunoSEQ multiplex PCR; in TCRdb, only in-frame clones are kept and a portion is missing. The sample lists 23,000 or so clones, approximately 83% occurring once. Sample: unsorted PBMCs, taken 4.1 to 4.5 years after starting antiretroviral therapy. Every receptor here comes from a man aged 30-40 years with HIV. Each CDR3 is given with its conserved first and last residue. Each record gives: clone size, V gene, J gene, D gene, CDR3 DNA, CDR3 protein. A D gene is named only where the DNA matches it firmly. The listing skips clone size in some rows; elsewhere it reads once, few, many or a size class.

size: .
V: TRBV4-3
J: TRBJ2-1
D: TRBD2
DNA: TGCGCCAGCAGCCAAGATGGGAGCGGGGGCTACAATGAGCAGTTCTTC
CDR3: CASSQDGSGGYNEQFF

size: .
V: TRBV5-5
J: TRBJ1-2
D: .
DNA: TGTGCCAGCAGCTTGGGAGGTCCGGGAGGCTATGGCTACACCTTC
CDR3: CASSLGGPGGYGYTF

size: .
V: TRBV30
J: TRBJ1-3
D: .
DNA: TGTGCCTGGAGTTCCCAGGGAGGGAACACCATATATTTT
CDR3: CAWSSQGGNTIYF

size: .
V: TRBV7-3
J: TRBJ2-3
D: TRBD2
DNA: TGTGCCAGCAGCGACGGGACTAGCGGGGGGCTAGATACGCAGTATTTT
CDR3: CASSDGTSGGLDTQYF

size: .
V: TRBV6-5
J: TRBJ2-3
D: .
DNA: TGTGCCAGCAGTTACTACGGGAGCACAGATACGCAGTATTTT
CDR3: CASSYYGSTDTQYF

size: .
V: TRBV6-5
J: TRBJ1-1
D: .
DNA: TGTGCCAGCAGTTACTCGCAGAACACTGAAGCTTTCTTT
CDR3: CASSYSQNTEAFF

size: once
V: TRBV29-1
J: TRBJ1-1
D: .
DNA: TGCAGCGAGATCAGGGAAACTCGGCGGGCAGCTTTCTTT
CDR3: CSEIRETRRAAFF

size: .
V: TRBV7-9
J: TRBJ2-3
D: TRBD2
DNA: TGTGCCAGCAACCGCGCCGGGGGGAGAGGAGATACGCAGTATTTT
CDR3: CASNRAGGRGDTQYF

size: .
V: TRBV7-2
J: TRBJ1-2
D: .
DNA: TGTGCCAGCACCTCCTCGAGGGGATTTGGCTACACCTTC
CDR3: CASTSSRGFGYTF

size: .
V: TRBV7-3
J: TRBJ2-1
D: .
DNA: TGTGCCAGCAGCTACCCCGGGGGTGAGCAGTTCTTC
CDR3: CASSYPGGEQFF

size: few
V: TRBV20-1
J: TRBJ2-7
D: .
DNA: TGCAGTGCCCCGGAGGGGCGCGAGCAGTACTTC
CDR3: CSAPEGREQYF

size: .
V: TRBV11-2
J: TRBJ2-3
D: .
DNA: TGTGCCAGCAGCTCCCGGAGTCAGGAAGATAGTAGCACAGATACGCAGTATTTT
CDR3: CASSSRSQEDSSTDTQYF

size: .
V: TRBV7-9
J: TRBJ2-3
D: TRBD1
DNA: TGTGCCAGCAGCTTCAGACAGGGCGAGCAGTATTTT
CDR3: CASSFRQGEQYF

size: .
V: TRBV15
J: TRBJ1-2
D: TRBD1
DNA: TGTGCCACCAGCAGCGGGACAGGGGTTATAAACTATGGCTACACCTTC
CDR3: CATSSGTGVINYGYTF

size: .
V: TRBV6-5
J: TRBJ2-7
D: TRBD2
DNA: TGTGCCAGCAGTTACTGGGGAGCGGGAGCTTCCTACGAGCAGTACTTC
CDR3: CASSYWGAGASYEQYF

size: .
V: TRBV15
J: TRBJ1-2
D: .
DNA: TGTGCCACCAGCGGTTTGCGAGGAGAAGGGAGTGGCTACACCTTC
CDR3: CATSGLRGEGSGYTF

size: .
V: TRBV27
J: TRBJ2-2
D: TRBD2
DNA: TGTGCCAGCGGGCTAGCGGGGCCGAACACCGGGGAGCTGTTTTTT
CDR3: CASGLAGPNTGELFF

size: .
V: TRBV21-1
J: TRBJ1-3
D: .
DNA: TGTGCCAGCAGCGAAATCCATCCGGGGTGGTCTGGAAACACCATATATTTT
CDR3: CASSEIHPGWSGNTIYF

size: .
V: TRBV4-1
J: TRBJ1-5
D: .
DNA: TGCGCCAGCAGCCAAGGTTGGGGTCCGGGGGAGCCCCAGCATTTT
CDR3: CASSQGWGPGEPQHF

size: .
V: TRBV18
J: TRBJ2-3
D: .
DNA: TGTGCCAGCTCACCAGGCGTCGGGGGCACAGATACGCAGTATTTT
CDR3: CASSPGVGGTDTQYF

size: .
V: TRBV30
J: TRBJ2-2
D: TRBD1
DNA: TGTGCCTGGAACCCGGGACAGGGGGCCGGGGAGCTGTTTTTT
CDR3: CAWNPGQGAGELFF

size: .
V: TRBV5-1
J: TRBJ1-3
D: TRBD1
DNA: TGCGCCAGCAGCTTGACAGGGGCTGGAAACACCATATATTTT
CDR3: CASSLTGAGNTIYF

size: .
V: TRBV19
J: TRBJ1-1
D: .
DNA: TGTGCCAGTAGTATAGACAGAAAGGGCACTGAAGCTTTCTTT
CDR3: CASSIDRKGTEAFF

size: once
V: TRBV7-6
J: TRBJ2-7
D: TRBD2
DNA: TGTGCCAGCAGCCCGATTTGGGGGGGCGAGCAGTACTTC
CDR3: CASSPIWGGEQYF

size: .
V: TRBV18
J: TRBJ1-2
D: .
DNA: TGTGCCAGCTCACCCTCCATCGGGGGTGATGGCTACACCTTC
CDR3: CASSPSIGGDGYTF

size: few
V: TRBV5-1
J: TRBJ1-1
D: .
DNA: TGCGCCAGCAGCTGGGCCGAGGGGACTGAAGCTTTCTTT
CDR3: CASSWAEGTEAFF

size: once
V: TRBV5-8
J: TRBJ2-3
D: TRBD1
DNA: TGTGCCAGCAGCGTACCGACAGGGGACCCCACAGATACGCAGTATTTT
CDR3: CASSVPTGDPTDTQYF

size: .
V: TRBV14
J: TRBJ1-1
D: TRBD1
DNA: TGTGCCAGCAGCCCATCCTGGACAGGGACAGAAGCTTTCTTT
CDR3: CASSPSWTGTEAFF

size: .
V: TRBV18
J: TRBJ2-3
D: .
DNA: TGTGCCAGCTCACCACGGAGGGCAGCCACAGATACGCAGTATTTT
CDR3: CASSPRRAATDTQYF

size: .
V: TRBV27
J: TRBJ2-7
D: TRBD1
DNA: TGTGCCAGCAGTTTATCGGGACAGGGCATCTACGAGCAGTACTTC
CDR3: CASSLSGQGIYEQYF

size: .
V: TRBV5-8
J: TRBJ2-2
D: TRBD2
DNA: TGTGCCAACCGTGCAAGGCGGGAGATAAACACCGGGGAGCTGTTTTTT
CDR3: CANRARREINTGELFF

size: .
V: TRBV7-7
J: TRBJ2-7
D: TRBD1
DNA: TGTGCTAGCAGCCCAGGACAGGGCGGTCTCGAGCAGTACTTC
CDR3: CASSPGQGGLEQYF

size: .
V: TRBV2
J: TRBJ1-1
D: TRBD1
DNA: TGTGCCAGGGAAGGACAGGGGGACACTGAAGCTTTCTTT
CDR3: CAREGQGDTEAFF

size: .
V: TRBV5-1
J: TRBJ2-3
D: TRBD2
DNA: TGCGCCAGCAGCCTCGGACTAGCGGGGGGGTTTAATACGCAGTATTTT
CDR3: CASSLGLAGGFNTQYF

size: .
V: TRBV5-5
J: TRBJ1-4
D: .
DNA: TGTGCCAGCAGCTTACCTCCGGGGACTAATGAAAAACTGTTTTTT
CDR3: CASSLPPGTNEKLFF

size: .
V: TRBV7-7
J: TRBJ2-3
D: .
DNA: TGTGCTAGCAGCTTAGGTAGTCTTACAGATACGCAGTATTTT
CDR3: CASSLGSLTDTQYF

size: .
V: TRBV28
J: TRBJ1-4
D: .
DNA: TGTGCCAGCAGTTCTCAGGGGCTGGGTCGTGAAAAACTGTTTTTT
CDR3: CASSSQGLGREKLFF

size: .
V: TRBV7-2
J: TRBJ2-6
D: TRBD2
DNA: TGTGCCAGCACCTTTAGGGCTAGCGGTGGCTCTGGGGCCAACGTCCTGACTTTC
CDR3: CASTFRASGGSGANVLTF

size: .
V: TRBV9
J: TRBJ2-6
D: .
DNA: TGTGCCAGCAGCTCTCCCGACTCTGGGGCCAACGTCCTGACTTTC
CDR3: CASSSPDSGANVLTF

size: once
V: TRBV25-1
J: TRBJ2-7
D: .
DNA: TGTGCCAGCAGGAACGTACAGTCACCCTACGAGCAGTACTTC
CDR3: CASRNVQSPYEQYF

size: .
V: TRBV27
J: TRBJ1-1
D: .
DNA: TGTGCCAGCAGTTTACAGGGAAACACTGAAGCTTTCTTT
CDR3: CASSLQGNTEAFF

size: .
V: TRBV5-6
J: TRBJ1-1
D: .
DNA: TGTGCCAGCAGCTTCCTAGTGAACACTGAAGCTTTCTTT
CDR3: CASSFLVNTEAFF

size: .
V: TRBV4-1
J: TRBJ2-5
D: .
DNA: TGCGCCAGCAGCCCCACGGCGCTGGCCGTGCCCAAAGAGACCCAGTACTTC
CDR3: CASSPTALAVPKETQYF

size: .
V: TRBV30
J: TRBJ2-7
D: .
DNA: TGTGCCTCCCTCCTTCATGAGAGCTACGAGCAGTACTTC
CDR3: CASLLHESYEQYF